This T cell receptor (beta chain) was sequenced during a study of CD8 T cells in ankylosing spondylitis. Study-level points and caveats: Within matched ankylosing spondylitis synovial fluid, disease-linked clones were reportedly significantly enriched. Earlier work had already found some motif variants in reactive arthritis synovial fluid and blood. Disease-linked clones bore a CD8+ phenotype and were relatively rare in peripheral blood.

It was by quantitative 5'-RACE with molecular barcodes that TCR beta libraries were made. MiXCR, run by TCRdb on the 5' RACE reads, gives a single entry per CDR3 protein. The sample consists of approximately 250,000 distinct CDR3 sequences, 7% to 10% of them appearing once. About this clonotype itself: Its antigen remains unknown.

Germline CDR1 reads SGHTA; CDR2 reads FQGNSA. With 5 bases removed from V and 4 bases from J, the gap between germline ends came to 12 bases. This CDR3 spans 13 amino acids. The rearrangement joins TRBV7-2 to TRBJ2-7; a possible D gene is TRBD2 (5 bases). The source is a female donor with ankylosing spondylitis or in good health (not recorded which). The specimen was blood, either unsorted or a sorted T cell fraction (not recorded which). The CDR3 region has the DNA TGTGCCAGCAGCCCAAGGACTGGTTACGAGCAGTACTTC. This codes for CASSPRTGYEQYF.